The source of this TCR beta chain is a study of T cell repertoires in cytomegalovirus infection. Study summary: Based on public TCR beta signatures, there were indications of CMV infection and of a matching HLA type. General observations from the study: Adding up the frequency of public TCR beta families identified people who carried CMV plus the relevant HLA. The ex vivo response was dominated by HLA-C-restricted CMV-specific TCR beta clonotypes.

This clonotype was recorded many times. Its antigen is unidentified. TCRdb called the reads again in MiXCR, with one record for every CDR3 protein. The sample includes a few hundred thousand distinct CDR3 sequences, 26% of them seen just once. The CDR3 has 16 residues. J lost 2 bases, V lost 5 bases, and 8 bases had no gene match. Germline V gives CDR1 SGHTA, CDR2 FQGNSA. The sequencing input was PBMCs. This receptor was obtained from a human donor in good health (CMV status not recorded). Some clones in this sample may be carry-over from other donors' samples. The chain couples TRBV7-2 to TRBJ1-3; TRBD1 agrees at 8 bases. The CDR3 here is CASSLRTGRTGNTIYF. The DNA of the CDR3 is TGTGCCAGCAGCCTAAGGACAGGGAGAACTGGAAACACCATATATTTT.